This T cell receptor (beta chain) was found in a study of T cell changes during pregnancy in multiple sclerosis. Germline V lookup: CDR1 SGDLS, CDR2 YYNGEE. Deletions cut 1 base from V and 5 bases from J, with 5 bases between. This CDR3 has 12 amino acids. Profiled with immunoSEQ multiplex PCR; TCRdb holds only in-frame clones, not every one. The top ten hold 15% to 20% of the sample, which has 15,000 to 17,000 clones, 65% to 90% seen once. This sequence joins TRBV9 and TRBJ2-3; D unresolved. Source: CD8+ T cells from peripheral blood mononuclear cells, taken after pregnancy. The TCR sequence derives from a female donor in good health, enrolled as a control in a pregnancy study. The CDR3 sequence is CASSVRGDTQYF. CDR3 DNA sequence: TGTGCCAGCAGCGTACGAGGAGATACGCAGTATTTT.